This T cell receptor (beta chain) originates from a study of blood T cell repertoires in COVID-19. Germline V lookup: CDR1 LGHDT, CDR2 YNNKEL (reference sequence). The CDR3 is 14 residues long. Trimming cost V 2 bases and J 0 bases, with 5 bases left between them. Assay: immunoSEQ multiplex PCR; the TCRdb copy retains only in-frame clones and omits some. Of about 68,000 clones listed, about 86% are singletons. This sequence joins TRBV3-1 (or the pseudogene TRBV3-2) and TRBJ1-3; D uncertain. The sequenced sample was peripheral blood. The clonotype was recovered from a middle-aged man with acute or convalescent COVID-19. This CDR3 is CASSQFHSGNTIYF. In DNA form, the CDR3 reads TGTGCCAGCAGCCAATTCCACTCTGGAAACACCATATATTTT.